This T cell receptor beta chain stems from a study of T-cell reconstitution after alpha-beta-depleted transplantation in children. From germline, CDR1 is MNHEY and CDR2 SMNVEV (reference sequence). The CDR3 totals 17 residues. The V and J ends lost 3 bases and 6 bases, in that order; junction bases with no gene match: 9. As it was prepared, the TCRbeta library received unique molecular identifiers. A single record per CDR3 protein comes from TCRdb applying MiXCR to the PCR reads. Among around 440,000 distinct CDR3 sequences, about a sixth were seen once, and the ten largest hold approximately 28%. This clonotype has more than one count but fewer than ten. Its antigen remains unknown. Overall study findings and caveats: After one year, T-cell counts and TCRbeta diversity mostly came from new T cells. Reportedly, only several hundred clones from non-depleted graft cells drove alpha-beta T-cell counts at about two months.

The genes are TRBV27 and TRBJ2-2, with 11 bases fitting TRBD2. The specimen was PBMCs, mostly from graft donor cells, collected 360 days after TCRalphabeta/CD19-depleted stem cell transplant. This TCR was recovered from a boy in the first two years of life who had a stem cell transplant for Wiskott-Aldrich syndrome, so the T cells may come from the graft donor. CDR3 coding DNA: TGTGCCAGCAGTTTCCTCCGACTAGCGGGACCACCCGGGGAGCTGTTTTTT. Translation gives CASSFLRLAGPPGELFF.